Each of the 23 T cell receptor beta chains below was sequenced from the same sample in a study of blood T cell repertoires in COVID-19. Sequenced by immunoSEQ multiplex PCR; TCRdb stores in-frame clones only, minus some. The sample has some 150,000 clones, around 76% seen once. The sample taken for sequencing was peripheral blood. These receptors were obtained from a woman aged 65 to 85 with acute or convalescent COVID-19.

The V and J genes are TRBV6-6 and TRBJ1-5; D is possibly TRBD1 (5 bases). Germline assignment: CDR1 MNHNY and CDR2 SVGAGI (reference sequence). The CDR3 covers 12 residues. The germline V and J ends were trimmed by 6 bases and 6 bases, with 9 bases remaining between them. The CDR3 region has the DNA TGTGCCAGCAGCCAGGGTTTTCAGCCCCAGCATTTT. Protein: CASSQGFQPQHF.

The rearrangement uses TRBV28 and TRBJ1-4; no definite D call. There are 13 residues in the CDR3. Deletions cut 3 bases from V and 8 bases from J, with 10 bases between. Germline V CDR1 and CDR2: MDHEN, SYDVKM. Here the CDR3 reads CASSFDSWEKLFF. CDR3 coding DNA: TGTGCCAGCAGTTTCGACTCCTGGGAAAAACTGTTTTTT.

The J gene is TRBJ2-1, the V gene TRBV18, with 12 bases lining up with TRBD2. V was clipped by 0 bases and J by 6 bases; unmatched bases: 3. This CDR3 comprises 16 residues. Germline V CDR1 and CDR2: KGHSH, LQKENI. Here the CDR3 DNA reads TGTGCCAGCTCACCACCGTCTAGCGGGAGGGGCAATGAGCAGTTCTTC. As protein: CASSPPSSGRGNEQFF.

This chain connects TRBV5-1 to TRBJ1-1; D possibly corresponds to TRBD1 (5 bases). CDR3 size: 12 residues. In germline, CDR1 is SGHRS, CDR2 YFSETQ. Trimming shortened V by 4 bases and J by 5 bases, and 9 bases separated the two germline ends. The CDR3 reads CASSREGTEAFF. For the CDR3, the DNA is TGCGCCAGCAGCCGGGAGGGGACTGAAGCTTTCTTT.

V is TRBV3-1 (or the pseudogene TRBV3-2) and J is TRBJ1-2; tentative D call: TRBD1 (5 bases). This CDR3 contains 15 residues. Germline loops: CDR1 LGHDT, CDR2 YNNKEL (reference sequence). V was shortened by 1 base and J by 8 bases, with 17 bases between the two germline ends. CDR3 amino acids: CASSQVPTTEYGYTF. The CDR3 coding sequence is TGTGCCAGCAGCCAAGTCCCAACGACAGAATACGGCTACACCTTC.

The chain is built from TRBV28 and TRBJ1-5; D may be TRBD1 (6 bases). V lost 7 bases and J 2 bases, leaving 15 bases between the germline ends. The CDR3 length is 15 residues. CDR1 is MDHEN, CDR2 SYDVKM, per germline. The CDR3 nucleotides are TGTGCCAGCATCCTTACAGGGATGGGCAATCAGCCCCAGCATTTT. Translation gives CASILTGMGNQPQHF.

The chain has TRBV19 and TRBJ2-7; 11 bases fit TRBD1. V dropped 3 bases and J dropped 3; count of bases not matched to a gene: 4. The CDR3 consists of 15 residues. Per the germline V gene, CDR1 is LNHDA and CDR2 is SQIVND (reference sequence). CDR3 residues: CASSIPGTGGYEQYF. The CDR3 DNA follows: TGTGCCAGTAGTATCCCCGGGACAGGGGGCTACGAGCAGTACTTC.

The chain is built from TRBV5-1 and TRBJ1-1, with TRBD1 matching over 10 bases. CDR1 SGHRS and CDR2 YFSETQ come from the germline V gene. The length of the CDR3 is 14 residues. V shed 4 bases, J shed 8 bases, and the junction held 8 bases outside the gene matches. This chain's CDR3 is CASSQRQGAGEAFF. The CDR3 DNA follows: TGCGCCAGCAGCCAACGACAGGGGGCGGGAGAAGCTTTCTTT.

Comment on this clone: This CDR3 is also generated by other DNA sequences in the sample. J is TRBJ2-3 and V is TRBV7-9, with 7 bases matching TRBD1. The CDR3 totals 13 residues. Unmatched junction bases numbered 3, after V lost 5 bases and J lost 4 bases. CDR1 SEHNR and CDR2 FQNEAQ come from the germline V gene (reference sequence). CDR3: CASSPRGPDTQYF. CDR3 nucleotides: TGTGCCAGCAGCCCGAGGGGGCCAGATACGCAGTATTTT.

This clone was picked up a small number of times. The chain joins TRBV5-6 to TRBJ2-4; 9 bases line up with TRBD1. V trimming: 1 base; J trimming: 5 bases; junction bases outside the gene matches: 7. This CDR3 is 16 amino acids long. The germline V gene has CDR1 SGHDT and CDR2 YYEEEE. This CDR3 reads CASSLMSRTGENIQYF. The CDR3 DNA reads TGTGCCAGCAGCTTGATGTCGCGGACAGGGGAAAACATTCAGTACTTC.

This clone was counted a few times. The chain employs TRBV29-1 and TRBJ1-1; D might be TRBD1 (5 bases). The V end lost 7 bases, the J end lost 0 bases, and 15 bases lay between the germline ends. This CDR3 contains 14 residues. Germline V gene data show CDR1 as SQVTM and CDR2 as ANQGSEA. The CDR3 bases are TGCAGCGCCTCGGACACCAGCTTGAACACTGAAGCTTTCTTT. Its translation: CSASDTSLNTEAFF.

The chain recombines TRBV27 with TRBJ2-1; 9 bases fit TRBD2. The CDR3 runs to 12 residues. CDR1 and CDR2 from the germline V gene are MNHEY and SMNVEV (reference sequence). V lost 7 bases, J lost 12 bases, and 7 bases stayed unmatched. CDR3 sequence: CASTSGVGRQFF. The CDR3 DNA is TGTGCCAGCACTAGCGGGGTGGGGCGGCAGTTCTTC.

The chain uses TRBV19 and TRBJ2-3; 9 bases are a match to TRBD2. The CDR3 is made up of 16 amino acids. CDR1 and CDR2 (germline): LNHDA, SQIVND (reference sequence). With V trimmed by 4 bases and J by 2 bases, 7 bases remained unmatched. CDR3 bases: TGTGCCAGTAGTAGGTATAGCGGGGGAGTCACAGATACGCAGTATTTT. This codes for CASSRYSGGVTDTQYF.

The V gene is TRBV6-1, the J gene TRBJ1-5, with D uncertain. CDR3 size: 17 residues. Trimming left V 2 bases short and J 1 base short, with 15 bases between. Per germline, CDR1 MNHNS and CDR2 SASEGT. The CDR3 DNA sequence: TGTGCCAGCAGTGAAACGGTACAGTCGGGAAGCAATCAGCCCCAGCATTTT. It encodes CASSETVQSGSNQPQHF.

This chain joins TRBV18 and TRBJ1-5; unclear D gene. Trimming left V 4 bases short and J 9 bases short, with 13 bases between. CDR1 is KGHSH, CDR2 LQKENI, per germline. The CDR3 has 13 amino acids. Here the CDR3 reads CASSQDTDSPQHF. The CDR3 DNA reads TGTGCCAGCTCACAAGACACGGATTCGCCCCAGCATTTT.

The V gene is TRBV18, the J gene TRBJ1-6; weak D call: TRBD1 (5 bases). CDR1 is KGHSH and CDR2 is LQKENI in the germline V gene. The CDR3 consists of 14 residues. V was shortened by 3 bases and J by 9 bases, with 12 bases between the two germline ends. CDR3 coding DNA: TGTGCCAGCTCACCTGCCGGAGGGGTTTCACCCCTCCACTTT. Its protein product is CASSPAGGVSPLHF.

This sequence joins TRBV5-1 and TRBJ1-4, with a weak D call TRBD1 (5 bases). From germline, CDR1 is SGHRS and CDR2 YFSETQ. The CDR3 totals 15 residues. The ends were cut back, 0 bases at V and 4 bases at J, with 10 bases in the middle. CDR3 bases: TGCGCCAGCAGCTTGGTTGACAGCTTTAATGAAAAACTGTTTTTT. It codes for CASSLVDSFNEKLFF.

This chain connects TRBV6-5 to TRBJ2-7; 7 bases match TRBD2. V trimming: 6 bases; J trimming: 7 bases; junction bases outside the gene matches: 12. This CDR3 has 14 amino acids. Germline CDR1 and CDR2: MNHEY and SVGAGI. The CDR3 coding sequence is TGTGCCAGCAGCCGGGGGGAGGGCGCGGGTGAGCAGTACTTC. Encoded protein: CASSRGEGAGEQYF.

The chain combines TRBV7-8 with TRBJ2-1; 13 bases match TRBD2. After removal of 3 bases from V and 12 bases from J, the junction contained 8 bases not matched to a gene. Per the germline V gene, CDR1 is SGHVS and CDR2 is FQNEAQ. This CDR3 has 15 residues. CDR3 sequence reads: CASSFGTSGTSGQFF. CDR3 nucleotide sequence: TGTGCCAGCAGCTTCGGGACTAGCGGGACAAGTGGGCAGTTCTTC. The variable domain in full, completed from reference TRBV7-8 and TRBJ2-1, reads GAGVSQSPRYKVAKRGQDVALRCDPISGHVSLFWYQQALGQGPEFLTYFQNEAQLDKSGLPSDRFFAERPEGSVSTLKIQRTQQEDSAVYLCASSFGTSGTSGQFFGPGTRLTVL.

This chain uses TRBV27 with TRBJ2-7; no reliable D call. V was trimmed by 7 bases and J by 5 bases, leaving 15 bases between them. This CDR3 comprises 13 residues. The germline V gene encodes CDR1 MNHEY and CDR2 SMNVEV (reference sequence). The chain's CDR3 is CASIRAGTNEQYF. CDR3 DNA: TGTGCCAGCATCCGCGCAGGAACCAACGAGCAGTACTTC.

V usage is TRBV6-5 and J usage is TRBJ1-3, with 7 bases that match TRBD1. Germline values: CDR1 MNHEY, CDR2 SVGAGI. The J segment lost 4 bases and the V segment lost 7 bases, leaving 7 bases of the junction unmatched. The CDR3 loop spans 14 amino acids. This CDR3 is CASKSTGVGNTIYF. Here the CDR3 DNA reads TGTGCCAGCAAATCCACAGGGGTGGGAAACACCATATATTTT.

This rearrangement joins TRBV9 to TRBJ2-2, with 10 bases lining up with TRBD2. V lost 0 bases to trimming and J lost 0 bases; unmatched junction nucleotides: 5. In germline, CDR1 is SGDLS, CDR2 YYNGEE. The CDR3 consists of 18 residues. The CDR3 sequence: CASSVVSGGQPNTGELFF. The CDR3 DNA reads TGTGCCAGCAGCGTAGTTAGCGGGGGGCAACCGAACACCGGGGAGCTGTTTTTT.

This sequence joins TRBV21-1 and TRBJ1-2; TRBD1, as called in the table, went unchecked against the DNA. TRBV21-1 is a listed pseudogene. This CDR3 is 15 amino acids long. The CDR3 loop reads CASSKVLKQADGYTF. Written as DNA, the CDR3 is TGTGCCAGCAGCAAAGTATTAAAACAGGCGGATGGCTACACCTTC.